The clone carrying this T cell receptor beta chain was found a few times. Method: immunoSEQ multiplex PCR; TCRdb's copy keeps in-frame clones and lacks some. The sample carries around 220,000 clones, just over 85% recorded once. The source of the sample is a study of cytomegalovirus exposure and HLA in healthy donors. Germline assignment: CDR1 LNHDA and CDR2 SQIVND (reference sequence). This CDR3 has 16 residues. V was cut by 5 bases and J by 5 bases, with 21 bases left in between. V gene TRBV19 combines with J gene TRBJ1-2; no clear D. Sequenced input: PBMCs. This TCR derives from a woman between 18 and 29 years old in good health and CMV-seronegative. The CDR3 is CASSPHTRAGYYGYTF. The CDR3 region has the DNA TGTGCCAGTAGTCCACACACCAGAGCAGGATATTATGGCTACACCTTC. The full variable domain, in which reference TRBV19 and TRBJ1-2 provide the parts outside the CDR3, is DGGITQSPKYLFRKEGQNVTLSCEQNLNHDAMYWYRQDPGQGLRLIYYSQIVNDFQKGDIAEGYSVSREKKESFPLTVTSAQKNPTAFYLCASSPHTRAGYYGYTFGSGTRLTVV.